The 14 T cell receptor beta chains given below trace back to one sample, sequenced in a study of regulatory T cells in long-lasting Graves disease. Noted time point: newly diagnosed GD, antithyroid drugs for less than 3 months. PBMC-extracted RNA yielded the TCR library. iRepertoire HTBI primers and Arm-PCR of CDR3 regions built TCR beta libraries. MiXCR, applied by TCRdb to the multiplex PCR reads, yields one record per CDR3 protein. The table shows 350,000 to 500,000 distinct CDR3 sequences, with roughly 15% occurring only once. The sample was also linked to a second study, of T cells in Graves' hyperthyroidism and ophthalmopathy.

The sequencing here drew on peripheral blood mononuclear cells (PBMCs), taken at new diagnosis, from a patient treated with antithyroid drugs. These receptors came from a woman aged 18-35 years with Graves disease.

The sample holds many counts of this clonotype. The chain uses TRBV12-3 or TRBV12-4 and TRBJ2-1; 9 bases fit TRBD2. The DNA end is more similar to TRBJ2-3, so the J call may be wrong. The CDR3 has 15 amino acids. The CDR3: CASSLRSGRIGTQYF. As DNA, the CDR3 is TGTGCCAGCAGTTTACGGAGCGGGAGGATTGGTACGCAGTATTTT.

This clonotype was recorded many times. V usage is TRBV2 and J usage is TRBJ1-3; the D gene is possibly TRBD1 (5 bases). CDR1 is SNHLY and CDR2 is FYNNEI in the germline V gene. The CDR3 length is 12 residues. The germline V and J ends were trimmed by 6 bases and 4 bases, with 7 bases remaining between them. The CDR3 sequence is CASRAGGNTIYF. CDR3 in DNA: TGTGCCAGCAGGGCAGGGGGAAACACCATATATTTT.

This clonotype was seen at least ten times. The chain is built from TRBV12-5 and TRBJ2-3; the D is unclear. V gave up 0 bases and J gave up 6 bases, with 10 bases separating them. This CDR3 spans 14 amino acids. Germline V gene data show CDR1 as LGHNT and CDR2 as FRNRAP. The CDR3 sequence is CASGLVLSLDTQYF. CDR3 nucleotide sequence: TGTGCTAGTGGTTTGGTACTTAGCTTGGATACGCAGTATTTT.

There are many counts of this clonotype. V is TRBV28 and J is TRBJ2-2; perhaps D is TRBD1 or TRBD2 (6 bases each). Germline V gene sequence: CDR1 MDHEN, CDR2 SYDVKM. The V and J ends lost 3 bases and 5 bases respectively, with 16 bases between them. This CDR3 region has 16 residues. The CDR3 nucleotides are TGTGCCAGCAGTTTGGGGGGCACCACTGGGACCGGGGAGCTGTTTTTT. Residues: CASSLGGTTGTGELFF. Full variable domain (remainder filled in from reference TRBV28 and TRBJ2-2): DVKVTQSSRYLVKRTGEKVFLECVQDMDHENMFWYRQDPGLGLRLIYFSYDVKMKEKGDIPEGYSVSREKKERFSLILESASTNQTSMYLCASSLGGTTGTGELFFGEGSRLTVL.

This clonotype came up many times. The chain is built from TRBV3-1 and TRBJ2-7, with 12 bases that match TRBD1. Germline V gives CDR1 LGHDT, CDR2 YNNKEL (reference sequence). V gave up 4 bases and J gave up 5 bases; unmatched junction bases: 12. CDR3 size: 17 residues. CDR3 coding DNA: TGTGCCAGCAGCCTAAGGATGGGACAGGGGGCAAACCACGAGCAGTACTTC. Amino acids: CASSLRMGQGANHEQYF.

This sequence joins TRBV28 and TRBJ1-6; D is possibly TRBD1 (5 bases). Trimming stripped 2 bases from V and 7 bases from J, with 9 bases between. Germline CDR1 MDHEN, CDR2 SYDVKM. This CDR3 contains 14 residues. This CDR3 is CASSLTGLNSPLHF. The CDR3 bases are TGTGCCAGCAGTTTAACAGGACTAAATTCACCCCTCCACTTT.

This clonotype was picked up a small number of times. A single base separates this from a much larger clone, so it may be a read error. The genes are TRBV29-1 and TRBJ2-1; 8 nucleotides line up with TRBD2. The CDR3 totals 16 residues. Per germline, CDR1 SQVTM and CDR2 ANQGSEA. The CDR3 protein is CSVEETGRAWGNGQFF. In DNA, the CDR3 is TGCAGCGTTGAAGAAACCGGGAGGGCCTGGGGCAATGGGCAGTTCTTC.

The V call is TRBV20-1, the J call TRBJ1-5, with a weak D call TRBD1 (5 bases). CDR1 is DFQATT, CDR2 SNEGSKA, per germline (reference sequence). With 3 bases removed from V and 6 bases from J, the gap between germline ends came to 12 bases. The CDR3 has 13 residues. The CDR3, as DNA: TGCAGTGCTAGCGGGGGGAGGGGTCAGCCCCAGCATTTT. Translation gives CSASGGRGQPQHF.

This clonotype was picked up a small number of times. This sequence joins TRBV5-1 and TRBJ2-2; TRBD1 matches 7 bases. From germline, CDR1 is SGHRS and CDR2 YFSETQ. The CDR3 runs 13 residues. V was clipped by 7 bases and J by 3 bases; unmatched bases: 3. The CDR3 region has the DNA TGCGCCAGCGGACAGGAGGACACCGGGGAGCTGTTTTTT. It is translated as CASGQEDTGELFF.

This chain uses TRBV14 with TRBJ2-3, with TRBD1 identical over 8 bases. Germline V lookup: CDR1 SGHDN, CDR2 FVKESK. Trimming cost V 2 bases and J 4 bases; bases outside gene matches: 8. The CDR3 consists of 16 residues. DNA of the CDR3: TGTGCCAGCAGCCAACGGTCAGGGGGCGCGTCAGATACGCAGTATTTT. It encodes CASSQRSGGASDTQYF. Based on the CDR3 plus reference TRBV14 and TRBJ2-3, the full variable domain is EAGVTQFPSHSVIEKGQTVTLRCDPISGHDNLYWYRRVMGKEIKFLLHFVKESKQDESGMPNNRFLAERTGGTYSTLKVQPAELEDSGVYFCASSQRSGGASDTQYFGPGTRLTVL.

This clonotype was observed a single time. The rearrangement links TRBV19 to TRBJ1-5; no firm D call. The CDR3 totals 15 residues. The V end was cut by 5 bases, the J end by 0 bases, with 11 bases between. Germline CDR1 is LNHDA and CDR2 is SQIVND (reference sequence). The CDR3 here is CASSRPGNSNQPQHF. Written as DNA, the CDR3 is TGTGCCAGTAGTCGGCCCGGTAATAGCAATCAGCCCCAGCATTTT.

This chain links TRBV25-1 with TRBJ1-1, with a possible D match to TRBD1 (5 bases). This CDR3 is 17 amino acids long. Germline CDR1 is MGHDK and CDR2 is SYGVNS. Trimming took off 1 base at V and 5 bases at J, with 20 bases between the two ends. The CDR3 coding sequence is TGTGCCAGCAGTGAATTAGGGAGGGGCGGGGGTAGTACTGAAGCTTTCTTT. As protein: CASSELGRGGGSTEAFF.

About this clonotype itself: A read error may explain this, as a much larger clone is one base away. This CDR3 reads CASRWGQQETQYF. The CDR3 DNA reads TGTGCCAGCAGATGGGGACAGCAAGAGACCCAGTACTTC. The chain recombines TRBV7-2 with TRBJ2-5, with 7 positions matching TRBD1. J lost 2 bases, V lost 6 bases, and 3 bases had no gene match. Germline CDR1 is SGHTA and CDR2 is FQGNSA. The CDR3 covers 13 residues.

This clonotype was counted between two and nine times. V is TRBV6-5 and J is TRBJ2-7, with D perhaps assigned TRBD1 or TRBD2 (5 bases each). V shed 2 bases and J shed 9 bases, with 23 bases lying between them. The V gene's germline CDR1 is MNHEY and CDR2 SVGAGI. The CDR3 contains 16 residues. In nucleotides, the CDR3 is TGTGCCAGCAGTTACCAGACCGGGGCCATGGGGGTAGTGCAGTACTTC. Protein sequence: CASSYQTGAMGVVQYF.